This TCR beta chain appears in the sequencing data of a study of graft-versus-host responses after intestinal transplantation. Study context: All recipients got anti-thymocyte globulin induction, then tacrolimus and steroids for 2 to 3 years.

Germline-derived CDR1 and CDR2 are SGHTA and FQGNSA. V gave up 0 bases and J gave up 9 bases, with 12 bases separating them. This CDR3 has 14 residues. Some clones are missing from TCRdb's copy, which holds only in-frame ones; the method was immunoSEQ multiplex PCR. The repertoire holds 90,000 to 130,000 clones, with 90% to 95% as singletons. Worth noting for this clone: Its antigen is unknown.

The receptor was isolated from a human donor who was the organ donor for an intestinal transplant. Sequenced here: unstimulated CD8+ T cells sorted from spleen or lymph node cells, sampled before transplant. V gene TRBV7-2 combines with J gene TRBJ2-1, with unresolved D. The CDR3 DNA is TGTGCCAGCAGCTTAGCGGCCCTAGTCCGTGAGCAGTTCTTC. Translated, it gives CASSLAALVREQFF.